The 15 T cell receptor beta chains in this list originate from one sample, sequenced in a study of T cell responses to AZD1222 COVID-19 vaccine. The repertoire was sequenced with immunoSEQ multiplex PCR; TCRdb's copy has only in-frame clones and lacks some. The sample lists approximately 120,000 clones, roughly nine tenths occurring once. The sample was peripheral blood, taken on day 0 of AZD1222 vaccination. The origin of the receptors is an adult in good health.

CDR3 in amino acids: CASSLGVGQFF. The CDR3 nucleotides read TGTGCCAGCAGTTTGGGGGTTGGGCAGTTCTTC. The J gene is TRBJ2-1, the V gene TRBV27; D could derive from TRBD1 or TRBD2 (5 bases each). Germline V lookup: CDR1 MNHEY, CDR2 SMNVEV (reference sequence). V dropped 3 bases and J dropped 12 bases, with 9 bases sitting between them. The CDR3 spans 11 residues.

The J gene is TRBJ1-2, the V gene TRBV27; TRBD1 matches 10 bases. CDR1 and CDR2 (germline): MNHEY, SMNVEV (reference sequence). V was pared by 5 bases and J by 7 bases, with 7 bases of the junction left unmatched. The length of the CDR3 is 14 residues. In nucleotides, the CDR3 is TGTGCCAGCAGTCTAGACCGGGACAGGGGTGGCTACACCTTC. Encoded protein: CASSLDRDRGGYTF.

The genes are TRBV5-1 and TRBJ2-3, with TRBD2 matching 8 bases. Germline V CDR1 and CDR2: SGHRS, YFSETQ. V lost 0 bases and J lost 1; bases outside the gene matches: 4. The CDR3 spans 16 residues. The CDR3 region is CASSLDGRAGTDTQYF. CDR3 nucleotides: TGCGCCAGCAGCTTGGACGGGAGGGCCGGCACAGATACGCAGTATTTT.

The chain has TRBV5-1 and TRBJ1-3; D uncertain. CDR1 and CDR2 from the germline V gene are SGHRS and YFSETQ. Trimming cost V 0 bases and J 9 bases, with 7 bases left between them. The CDR3 totals 12 residues. CDR3 sequence (DNA): TGCGCCAGCAGCTTGGACGTGGGCACCATATATTTT. As protein: CASSLDVGTIYF.

The genes are TRBV19 and TRBJ2-7; D may correspond to TRBD1 or TRBD2 (6 bases each). From germline, CDR1 is LNHDA and CDR2 SQIVND (reference sequence). Deletions cut 5 bases from V and 6 bases from J, with 14 bases between. The CDR3 runs 13 residues. In DNA, the CDR3 is TGTGCCAGTAGTCCCATGGGGGGCCCCGAGCAGTACTTC. Translation: CASSPMGGPEQYF.

The chain couples TRBV11-3 to TRBJ2-2; TRBD1 is a possible D gene (6 bases). This CDR3 spans 18 amino acids. Germline loops: CDR1 SGHNT, CDR2 YENEEA. Trimming shortened V by 5 bases and J by 1 base, and 20 bases separated the two germline ends. CDR3 amino acids: CASSPSPSETGNTGELFF. The CDR3 DNA reads as TGTGCCAGCAGCCCATCCCCCTCTGAGACAGGGAACACCGGGGAGCTGTTTTTT.

V and J are TRBV7-2 and TRBJ2-7, with 8 positions matching TRBD1. Germline CDR1 and CDR2: SGHTA and FQGNSA. With 2 bases clipped from V and 5 bases from J, the junction kept 8 bases outside the gene matches. This CDR3 region has 15 residues. CDR3 protein: CASSLRAGGGDEQYF. The CDR3 nucleotides read TGTGCCAGCAGCTTACGGGCAGGGGGCGGCGACGAGCAGTACTTC.

The chain carries TRBV7-2 and TRBJ1-1; 11 bases align to TRBD1. Unmatched junction bases numbered 7, after V lost 5 bases and J lost 5 bases. The CDR3 extends over 15 amino acids. The germline V gene encodes CDR1 SGHTA and CDR2 FQGNSA. CDR3 bases: TGTGCCAGCAGCCTAGGACAGGGGGCGCGGACTGAAGCTTTCTTT. It specifies CASSLGQGARTEAFF.

The gene calls are TRBV5-1 and TRBJ1-5; D unclear. CDR1 SGHRS and CDR2 YFSETQ come from the germline V gene. Deletions cut 4 bases from V and 1 base from J, with 6 bases between. The CDR3 is 13 amino acids. CDR3 DNA sequence: TGCGCCAGCAGCCTCGACAGCAATCAGCCCCAGCATTTT. Its protein product is CASSLDSNQPQHF.

This chain joins TRBV6-4 and TRBJ2-3, with 9 nucleotides matching TRBD1. This CDR3 has 18 residues. V trimming: 9 bases; J trimming: 2 bases; junction bases outside the gene matches: 18. Per germline, CDR1 MRHNA and CDR2 SNTAGT. The CDR3 DNA reads TGTGCCAGGGGCCGGGACAGGGAGTTTCAGGGGACCACAGATACGCAGTATTTT. This encodes CARGRDREFQGTTDTQYF.

CDR3 nucleotide sequence: TGTGCCAGTAGTATTAGACAGCCTAATCAGCCCCAGCATTTT. It specifies CASSIRQPNQPQHF. The V call is TRBV19, the J call TRBJ1-5, with D tentatively TRBD1 (5 bases). Germline CDR1 and CDR2: LNHDA and SQIVND (reference sequence). The CDR3 spans 14 residues. V lost 3 bases to trimming and J lost 4 bases, with 10 bases between them.

This chain joins TRBV7-3 and TRBJ1-6; 7 bases agree with TRBD1. The CDR3 covers 14 residues. CDR1 and CDR2 from the germline V gene are SGHTA and FQGTGA. V trimming: 4 bases; J trimming: 6 bases; junction bases outside the gene matches: 3. CDR3 sequence: CASSSQGVNSPLHF. CDR3 nucleotide sequence: TGTGCCAGCAGCTCCCAGGGGGTTAATTCACCCCTCCACTTT.

This chain uses TRBV7-7 with TRBJ2-5, with D perhaps TRBD1 (6 bases). Looked up from germline, CDR1 is SSHAT and CDR2 is FNYEAQ (reference sequence). The CDR3 is 15 amino acids. V shed 4 bases and J shed 4 bases, with 16 bases lying between them. The CDR3 loop is CASSSLQGAGETQYF. For the CDR3, the DNA is TGTGCCAGCAGCTCATTACAGGGCGCGGGAGAGACCCAGTACTTC.

The V call is TRBV21-1, the J call TRBJ1-6. TRBV21-1 is assigned pseudogene status. The length of the CDR3 is 14 residues. The CDR3 nucleotides are TGTGCCAGCAGCAAGAAGGTGGGTAATTCACCCCTCCACTTT. Translating it yields CASSKKVGNSPLHF.

The chain has TRBV27 and TRBJ2-5, with D perhaps TRBD1 or TRBD2 (5 bases each). Germline V CDR1 and CDR2: MNHEY, SMNVEV (reference sequence). Between the trimmed V and J ends, which lost 7 bases and 5 bases, there was a span of 20 bases. This CDR3 has 15 residues. CDR3 region: CASTAWGTSGETQYF. In nucleotides, the CDR3 is TGTGCCAGCACCGCGTGGGGCACCTCGGGGGAGACCCAGTACTTC.